This T cell receptor beta chain originates from a study of immune evolution from preneoplasia to lung adenocarcinoma. Here immunoSEQ multiplex PCR was the method, and the copy in TCRdb shows in-frame clones only, minus some. The data show 9,000 to 10,000 clones, with 88% seen just once and approximately 3% held by the top ten. Study-wide findings and caveats: From normal lung to invasive adenocarcinoma, top clone frequencies appeared to decrease.

H&E slides confirmed each diagnosis, reviewed by two pathologists independently. Remarks on this clone: Antigen unknown.

The source of this sequence is a person aged 70 to 85 with invasive lung adenocarcinoma. Some clones in this sample may be carry-over from other donors' samples. The sample comprised FFPE invasive lung adenocarcinoma tissue.

The CDR3 coding sequence is TGTGCCAGCAGTCTTCCGGGACTAGGGTACAATGAGCAGTTCTTC. This translates into CASSLPGLGYNEQFF. The rearrangement uses TRBV28 and TRBJ2-1, with 8 bases fitting TRBD2. The J segment lost 4 bases and the V segment lost 5 bases, leaving 7 bases of the junction unmatched. CDR1 and CDR2 from the germline V gene are MDHEN and SYDVKM. There are 15 residues in the CDR3.